A single sample is the source of the 7 T cell receptor beta chains below, sequenced in a study of cytomegalovirus exposure and HLA in healthy donors. PCR used 60 Vbeta primers and 13 Jbeta primers. Measured with immunoSEQ multiplex PCR; TCRdb has only the in-frame clones, and not every one. The table has under 200,000 clones, 75% to 80% seen once. The specimen was PBMCs. Receptors were obtained from a woman in her 40s in good health and CMV-seronegative.

The V call is TRBV7-8, the J call TRBJ2-1, with 12 bases that match TRBD2. This CDR3 is 17 amino acids long. Germline V CDR1 and CDR2: SGHVS, FQNEAQ. Losses at the gene ends were 3 bases for V and 6 bases for J; bases not matched to a gene: 9. CDR3 region: CASSLRGETSGGNEQFF. In DNA, the CDR3 is TGTGCCAGCAGCTTGAGGGGGGAGACTAGCGGGGGCAATGAGCAGTTCTTC.

The chain couples TRBV7-9 to TRBJ1-5, with TRBD1 matching over 10 bases. The CDR3 length is 18 residues. Germline trimming cut 4 bases from V and 6 bases from J; bases unmatched to any gene: 15. Germline-derived CDR1 and CDR2 are SEHNR and FQNEAQ (reference sequence). The CDR3 DNA reads as TGTGCCAGCAGCTCCTATCCGGACAGGGGGGTCTTAAGTCAGCCCCAGCATTTT. Translating it yields CASSSYPDRGVLSQPQHF.

The gene calls are TRBV7-9 and TRBJ2-3; 8 bases match TRBD2. The CDR3 runs 17 residues. V lost 1 base, J lost 4 bases, and 10 bases stayed unmatched. Germline V gene sequence: CDR1 SEHNR, CDR2 FQNEAQ (reference sequence). DNA of the CDR3: TGTGCCAGCAGCTTAGGCGGGGGGCCCCCGGGTGCAGATACGCAGTATTTT. Amino acid sequence: CASSLGGGPPGADTQYF.

This chain links TRBV7-8 with TRBJ2-7; TRBD1 matches 8 bases. The CDR3 contains 14 residues. Germline-derived CDR1 and CDR2 are SGHVS and FQNEAQ. V dropped 5 bases and J dropped 2; count of bases not matched to a gene: 5. This CDR3 is CASSPRTGTYEQYF. Here the CDR3 DNA reads TGTGCCAGCAGCCCCCGGACAGGGACCTACGAGCAGTACTTC.

This clone was observed a single time. This chain uses TRBV19 with TRBJ1-4; the match to TRBD1 covers 9 bases. The CDR3 spans 14 residues. Germline CDR1 LNHDA, CDR2 SQIVND (reference sequence). Trimming removed 6 bases from V and 7 bases from J; junction bases left unmatched: 6. The CDR3 DNA is TGTGCCAGTAGAGAAGGACAGGGGTTTGAAAAACTGTTTTTT. Protein sequence: CASREGQGFEKLFF.

V usage is TRBV7-8 and J usage is TRBJ2-1, with TRBD2 as a possible D gene (5 bases). Trimming cost V 3 bases and J 8 bases, with 14 bases left between them. Germline CDR1 reads SGHVS; CDR2 reads FQNEAQ. CDR3 size: 14 residues. In DNA, the CDR3 is TGTGCCAGCAGCTTGTCAACGGTGGGAGATGAGCAGTTCTTC. This gives the protein CASSLSTVGDEQFF.

V gene TRBV7-2 combines with J gene TRBJ2-1; weak D call: TRBD2 (6 bases). This CDR3 comprises 13 residues. Germline V gene lookup returns CDR1 SGHTA and CDR2 FQGNSA. Trimming took off 5 bases at V and 4 bases at J, with 9 bases between the two ends. The CDR3, as DNA: TGTGCCAGCAGCACGGGACTTTACAATGAGCAGTTCTTC. Translated, it gives CASSTGLYNEQFF.